These 2 T cell receptor beta chains were all obtained from the same sample, sequenced in a study of blood T cell repertoires in COVID-19. TCRdb's table, derived via immunoSEQ multiplex PCR, lists solely in-frame clones and lacks some. This sample has approximately 530,000 clones, with about 89% found just once. Material for sequencing was peripheral blood. These receptors originate from a woman aged 45-65 years with COVID-19, enrolled during active disease.

The genes are TRBV9 and TRBJ2-1; TRBD2 aligns across 9 bases. V shed 0 bases, J shed 9 bases, and the junction held 10 bases outside the gene matches. The CDR3 contains 16 residues. Germline-derived CDR1 and CDR2 are SGDLS and YYNGEE. CDR3 amino acids: CASSVGSGGRYGEQFF. The CDR3 DNA reads TGTGCCAGCAGCGTAGGTAGCGGGGGCAGGTACGGTGAGCAGTTCTTC. The full variable domain, rest sourced from reference TRBV9 and TRBJ2-1, is DSGVTQTPKHLITATGQRVTLRCSPRSGDLSVYWYQQSLDQGLQFLIQYYNGEERAKGNILERFSAQQFPDLHSELNLSSLELGDSALYFCASSVGSGGRYGEQFFGPGTRLTVL.

The chain has TRBV21-1 and TRBJ2-2; TRBD2, as called in the table, went unchecked against the DNA. TRBV21-1 is noted as a pseudogene. This CDR3 contains 19 residues. In nucleotides, the CDR3 is TGTGCCAGCAGCAAAGCGCTTCAAACTAGCGGGGGGAACACCGGGGAGCTGTTTTTT. This codes for CASSKALQTSGGNTGELFF.